This is a list of T cell receptor beta chains from one sample in a study of glioma-infiltrating T cells after dendritic cell vaccination. The protocol was immunoSEQ multiplex PCR, while the TCRdb copy is restricted to in-frame clones and leaves out a portion. The sample comprises about 92,000 clones, under 90% of which are singletons, and 15% to 19% rests with the top ten. The source material was blood, sampled before dendritic cell vaccination. The receptors come from a human donor with glioblastoma. The CDR3 runs from the conserved cysteine through the conserved F or W. The D gene is left open where the match is weak. Size is stated for part of the rows, as once, few or many counts, or as a class when the clone is expanded.

V gene,J gene,D gene,clone size,CDR3 DNA,CDR3 protein
TRBV9,TRBJ1-2,TRBD1,NA,TGTGCCAGCAGCGTAGCTATGGGCTACGGCTATGGACAGGGAGATGGCTACACCTTC,CASSVAMGYGYGQGDGYTF
TRBV4-1,TRBJ1-4,NA,NA,TGCGCCAGCAGCCAGGGACATTATGAAAAACTGTTTTTT,CASSQGHYEKLFF
TRBV7-2,TRBJ2-7,TRBD1,NA,TGTGCCAGCAGCTTGGACGACAGGGGGCTGTACGAGCAGTACTTC,CASSLDDRGLYEQYF
TRBV4-1,TRBJ1-3,TRBD1,few,TGCGCCAGCAGCCATCCTTGGACAGGGGACTCTGGAAACACCATATATTTT,CASSHPWTGDSGNTIYF
TRBV6-5,TRBJ1-1,TRBD1,NA,TGTGCCAGCAGTTCATCAGGGGGCTTGAACACTGAAGCTTTCTTT,CASSSSGGLNTEAFF
TRBV25-1,TRBJ1-2,TRBD1,once,TGTGCCAGCAGTGACCCCCGGACAGGGAATATTAAAAACGGCTACACCTTC,CASSDPRTGNIKNGYTF
TRBV10-3,TRBJ2-1,TRBD2,NA,TGTGCCATCTTAAGCGGGGGAACCTACAATGAGCAGTTCTTC,CAILSGGTYNEQFF
TRBV6-5,TRBJ2-1,TRBD2,NA,TGTGCCAGCAGTTACAGGACTAGCGGTTCCTACAATGAGCAGTTCTTC,CASSYRTSGSYNEQFF
TRBV5-4,TRBJ2-5,TRBD1,NA,TGTGCCAGCAGCTTGGCCGACAGGGTGACCCAGTACTTC,CASSLADRVTQYF
TRBV14,TRBJ2-3,TRBD1,NA,TGTGCCAGCAGCCAATACCGGACAGGGCGGACAGATACGCAGTATTTT,CASSQYRTGRTDTQYF
TRBV2,TRBJ2-7,TRBD1,NA,TGTGCCAGCAGCCCTGGGACAGGGGTCCACGAGCAGTACTTC,CASSPGTGVHEQYF
TRBV15,TRBJ1-4,TRBD1,NA,TGTGCCACCAAAAACAGGGGCGGGAATAATGAAAAACTGTTTTTT,CATKNRGGNNEKLFF
TRBV5-6,TRBJ1-3,NA,NA,TGTGCCAGCAGCTTGGCGGGCTCTGGAAACACCATATATTTT,CASSLAGSGNTIYF
TRBV5-5,TRBJ1-2,TRBD1,NA,TGTGCCAGCAGCCGACAGGGACCGGGTGGCTACACCTTC,CASSRQGPGGYTF
TRBV19,TRBJ1-2,TRBD1,NA,TGTGCCAGTAGTATTTTAGGGACAGGGAATGGCTACACCTTC,CASSILGTGNGYTF
TRBV9,TRBJ1-2,NA,NA,TGTGCCAGCAGCGTAGGGCCAGATAACTATGGCTACACCTTC,CASSVGPDNYGYTF
TRBV5-1,TRBJ1-2,TRBD1,NA,TGCGCCAGCAGCCCCGAGGGGGCGGGGGGCTACACCTTC,CASSPEGAGGYTF
TRBV6-1,TRBJ1-1,NA,NA,TGTGCCAGCAGCGCCCGACTTGGGGACACCACTGAAGCTTTCTTT,CASSARLGDTTEAFF
TRBV9,TRBJ2-7,NA,NA,TGTGCCAGCAGCCGCAGGGGCCCCAGCTACGAGCAGTACTTC,CASSRRGPSYEQYF
TRBV28,TRBJ2-7,NA,NA,TGTGCCAGCGGATTCGTTGGGCCCACCTACGAGCAGTACTTC,CASGFVGPTYEQYF
TRBV28,TRBJ2-1,TRBD2,NA,TGTGCCAGCAGTTTATTCGGGGGGCTAGCGGGAGGCAATGAGCAGTTCTTC,CASSLFGGLAGGNEQFF
TRBV27,TRBJ1-2,NA,few,TGTGCCAGCAGTCTTACCCGGGGAGCTAACTATGGCTACACCTTC,CASSLTRGANYGYTF
TRBV5-4,TRBJ2-7,TRBD1,NA,TGTGCCAGCAGCCCACAGGACAGGGTCCACGAGCAGTACTTC,CASSPQDRVHEQYF
TRBV28,TRBJ2-2,NA,NA,TGTGCCAGCCAAGAACCCAGGGGGGCAAACACCGGGGAGCTGTTTTTT,CASQEPRGANTGELFF
TRBV7-3,TRBJ2-3,NA,NA,TGTGCCAGCAGCCTCGCCGGGCGGGGCGGCACAGATACGCAGTATTTT,CASSLAGRGGTDTQYF
TRBV7-9,TRBJ1-1,NA,once,TGTGCCAGCAGCCAGCGGTGGGACACTGAAGCTTTCTTT,CASSQRWDTEAFF
TRBV28,TRBJ2-7,TRBD1,NA,TGTGCCAGCAGTCCCTCGGGACAGGGGGCGAGCTACGAGCAGTACTTC,CASSPSGQGASYEQYF
TRBV5-1,TRBJ1-1,TRBD1,once,TGCGCCAGCAGCTCACAGGGGGCGACAACTGAAGCTTTCTTT,CASSSQGATTEAFF
TRBV4-3,TRBJ2-7,NA,NA,TGCGCCAGCAGCCAAGAGGGGGGCTACGAGCAGTACTTC,CASSQEGGYEQYF
TRBV19,TRBJ1-1,TRBD1,NA,TGTGCCAGTAGTGCCATCACCGGGACAGCTAACACTGAAGCTTTCTTT,CASSAITGTANTEAFF
TRBV21-1,TRBJ1-2,NA,few,TGTGCCAGCAGCAAATTACCCACAGCCGGACAGCCGGAATATGGCTACACCTTC,CASSKLPTAGQPEYGYTF
TRBV27,TRBJ2-4,NA,NA,TGTGCCAGCCAGGGGATGGGAAACATTCAGTACTTC,CASQGMGNIQYF
TRBV4-1,TRBJ2-7,NA,once,TGCGCCAGCAGCCCAGGGGGTAGCGGAGTCTACGAGCAGTACTTC,CASSPGGSGVYEQYF
TRBV9,TRBJ2-7,TRBD2,NA,TGTGCCCCCGAGGGGCGGGAGGGTTCCTACGAGCAGTACTTC,CAPEGREGSYEQYF
TRBV29-1,TRBJ2-7,NA,NA,TGCAGCGTCACGAGCCAGGGCCATACCTACGAGCAGTACTTC,CSVTSQGHTYEQYF
TRBV27,TRBJ1-6,NA,once,TGTGCCAGCAGTTTATTCTACTCAAGGGGTAATTCACCCCTCCACTTT,CASSLFYSRGNSPLHF
TRBV5-1,TRBJ2-7,TRBD1,NA,TGCGCCAGCAGCTTGGGGGGACAGATCGACGAGCAGTACTTC,CASSLGGQIDEQYF
TRBV19,TRBJ1-2,TRBD1,NA,TGTGCCAGTAGTATAGTAGGACAGGGTGGCTACACCTTC,CASSIVGQGGYTF
TRBV5-6,TRBJ1-2,NA,NA,TGTGCCAGCAGCCCAGCAGACAGTAACTATGGCTACACCTTC,CASSPADSNYGYTF
TRBV7-3,TRBJ2-2,TRBD1,NA,TGTGCCAGCAGCTACGGACAGGGGGTTGCCGGGGAGCTGTTTTTT,CASSYGQGVAGELFF
TRBV9,TRBJ2-2,NA,NA,TGTGCCAGCAGCGTAGACCTAGCAACCGGGGAGCTGTTTTTT,CASSVDLATGELFF
TRBV13,TRBJ1-1,TRBD1,NA,TGTGCCAGCAGCCCAGGGGACAGAGGGACTGAAGCTTTCTTT,CASSPGDRGTEAFF
TRBV4-2,TRBJ2-7,NA,NA,TGTGCCAGCAGCCAAGAAAGAGCTAGTGGCGAGCAGTACTTC,CASSQERASGEQYF
TRBV15,TRBJ2-7,TRBD1,NA,TGTGCCACCAGCAGAGAGTGGGACAGGGTCGAGCAGTACTTC,CATSREWDRVEQYF
TRBV5-1,TRBJ2-1,TRBD1,NA,TGCGCCAGCAGACAATGGGACAGCTACAATGAGCAGTTCTTC,CASRQWDSYNEQFF
TRBV7-9,TRBJ1-1,NA,NA,TGTGCCAGCAGAGGGGTGCTAGACACTGAAGCTTTCTTT,CASRGVLDTEAFF
TRBV29-1,TRBJ2-1,NA,NA,TGCAGCGTTCCGGGGGACTTGGGCGATGAGCAGTTCTTC,CSVPGDLGDEQFF
TRBV5-6,TRBJ2-7,TRBD2,NA,TGTGCCAGCAGCTTGGCTAGCGGGAGTGACGAGCAGTACTTC,CASSLASGSDEQYF
TRBV6-5,TRBJ2-7,TRBD1,NA,TGTGCCAGCAGGAAGGACAGGAAAGCCTACGAGCAGTACTTC,CASRKDRKAYEQYF
TRBV5-1,TRBJ1-2,NA,NA,TGCGCCAGCAGCCAGACGTGGGGGGACTATGGCTACACCTTC,CASSQTWGDYGYTF
TRBV5-1,TRBJ2-2,TRBD1,NA,TGCGCCAGCAGCTTACAGGGGACAATGAACACCGGGGAGCTGTTTTTT,CASSLQGTMNTGELFF